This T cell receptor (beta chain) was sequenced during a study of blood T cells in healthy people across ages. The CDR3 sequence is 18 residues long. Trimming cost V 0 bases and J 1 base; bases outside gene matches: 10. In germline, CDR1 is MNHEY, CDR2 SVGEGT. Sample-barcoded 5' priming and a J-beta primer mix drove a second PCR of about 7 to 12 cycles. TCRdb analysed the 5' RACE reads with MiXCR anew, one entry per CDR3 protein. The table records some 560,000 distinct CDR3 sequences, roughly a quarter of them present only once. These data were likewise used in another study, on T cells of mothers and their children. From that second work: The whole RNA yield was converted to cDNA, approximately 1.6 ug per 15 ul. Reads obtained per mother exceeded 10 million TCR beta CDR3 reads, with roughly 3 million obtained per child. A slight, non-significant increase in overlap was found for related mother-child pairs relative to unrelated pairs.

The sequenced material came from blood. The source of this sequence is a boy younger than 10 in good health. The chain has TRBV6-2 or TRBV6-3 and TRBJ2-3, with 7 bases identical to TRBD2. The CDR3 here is CASSYSSRLAQGTDTQYF. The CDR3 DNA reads TGTGCCAGCAGTTACTCTTCCCGACTAGCCCAGGGCACAGATACGCAGTATTTT.